The T cell receptor (beta chain) described here comes from a study of blood T cell repertoires in COVID-19. Study information: Acute-phase and convalescent COVID-19 samples originated in the United States, Italy and Spain.

Resolution of symptoms, clearance, or two negative PCRs was present in recovered Cohort 3 donors. Original handling: Cell counts per sample came from amplifying reference gene primers. TCRdb's table, derived via immunoSEQ multiplex PCR, lists solely in-frame clones and lacks some. V and J calls plus clone size are reproduced from that table; the DNA served to infer D and trimming. The table shows under 450,000 clones, with around four fifths occurring only once. This receptor was identified in a woman aged 45-60 years who had recovered from COVID-19. The sequencing sample was made of PBMCs or T cells enriched from blood (not recorded which).

The CDR3 reads CASSGTPGAVAKNIQYF. CDR3 DNA sequence: TGCGCCAGCAGCGGCACCCCAGGGGCGGTTGCCAAAAACATTCAGTACTTC. The chain joins TRBV5-1 to TRBJ2-4; D is possibly TRBD1 (6 bases). Germline lookup yields CDR1 SGHRS and CDR2 YFSETQ. The CDR3 runs to 17 residues. Trimming removed 4 bases from V and 1 base from J, with 18 bases in between.